Listed here is a single T cell receptor beta chain. Its target is not known. A read error is possible here, since a much larger clone lies one base away. Without the conserved terminal phenylalanine or tryptophan, this CDR3 likely stems from a read error. This entry comes from a study of tumor-infiltrating lymphocytes in primary liver carcinoma. Study-level information: Samples returned roughly 3.65 to 7.5 million productive TCRbeta reads, a yield that was similar across tissue types.

Regarding the study as a whole: Top clones occupying all five tumor regions numbered only about 7-25%.

With 3 bases clipped from V and 4 bases from J, the junction kept 6 bases outside the gene matches. The CDR3 has 14 residues. The germline V gene encodes CDR1 GTSNPN and CDR2 SVGIG (reference sequence). Using a constant-region primer together with ProtoScript II reverse transcriptase, TCR beta cDNA was made from around 0.55 ug of total RNA. Modified slightly, ARM-PCR produced TCR beta libraries over three nested multiplex PCR rounds. The first two PCR rounds, around 11 cycles each, used TRBV1-TRBV30 forward primers and a C-beta reverse primer. One entry per CDR3 protein results from TCRdb running MiXCR on the multiplex PCR reads. The table records approximately 100,000 distinct CDR3 sequences, under 70% of them present only once. It was from approximately 22-30 mg of unsorted bulk tissue that RNA and DNA were co-extracted. Tumor regions sampled: superior, inferior, left, right poles, and centre.

Sequenced input: liver tumor tissue from sampling region 2. Subset: tumor region T2, inferior pole. The source of this sequence is an older woman with primary liver carcinoma and hepatitis B virus infection. The V and J genes are TRBV30 and TRBJ2-5; 9 bases are a match to TRBD2. The CDR3 nucleotides are TGTGCCTGGAGCCTGGGACTAGCAGCAGAGACCCAGTACCTC. This sequence encodes CAWSLGLAAETQYL.